The entry below describes one T cell receptor (beta chain). Its cognate antigen is unknown. This likely comes from a read error, as the CDR3 has no conserved phenylalanine or tryptophan at its end. This sample is part of a study of tumor-infiltrating lymphocytes in primary liver carcinoma. For the study at large: Men and women, 30 to 69 years of age, made up the patients. Tumor lesions were T1-T3 N0M0 and spanned about 4 to 11 cm.

General study findings and limits: In tumor-adjacent and tumor-blood pairs, overlap was lower than in tumor region pairs.

With roughly 540 ng total RNA as template and a constant-region primer, TCR beta cDNA was made. Three nested multiplex PCR rounds of slightly modified ARM-PCR generated TCR beta libraries. A C-beta reverse primer was combined with TRBV1-TRBV30 forward primers in the first two PCR rounds, and each round had approximately 9 cycles. One entry per CDR3 protein results from TCRdb running MiXCR on the multiplex PCR reads. The sample consists of some 200,000 distinct CDR3 sequences, approximately 65% of them appearing once. Unsorted whole blood supplied the blood RNA, and germline DNA was isolated too. With chronic HBV infection, the patients were also treatment-naive. The germline V gene has CDR1 MDHEN and CDR2 SYDVKM. V lost 4 bases and J lost 4, with 16 bases in between. There are 15 residues in the CDR3.

The V call is TRBV28, the J call TRBJ1-2; TRBD1 might be the D (5 bases). This TCR was recovered from a woman aged 60-70 years with primary liver carcinoma and hepatitis B virus infection. The source material was peripheral blood. CDR3 loop: CASSSGVGTAYGYTL. The DNA of the CDR3 is TGTGCCAGCAGTTCGGGGGTAGGGACGGCCTATGGCTACACCCTC.